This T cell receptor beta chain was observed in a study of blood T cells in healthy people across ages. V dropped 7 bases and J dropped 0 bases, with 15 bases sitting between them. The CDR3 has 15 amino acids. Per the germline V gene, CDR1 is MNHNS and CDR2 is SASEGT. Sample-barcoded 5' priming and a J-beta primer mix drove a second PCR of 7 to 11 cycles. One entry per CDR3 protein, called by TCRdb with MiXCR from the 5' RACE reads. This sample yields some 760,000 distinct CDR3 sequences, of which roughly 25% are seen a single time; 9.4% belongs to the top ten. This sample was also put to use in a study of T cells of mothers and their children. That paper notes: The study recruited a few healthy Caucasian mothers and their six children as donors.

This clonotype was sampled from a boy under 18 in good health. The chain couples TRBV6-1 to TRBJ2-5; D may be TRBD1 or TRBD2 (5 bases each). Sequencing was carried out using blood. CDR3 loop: CASTPQWGYQETQYF. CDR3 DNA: TGTGCCAGCACCCCCCAATGGGGGTACCAAGAGACCCAGTACTTC.